Detailed here is one TCR beta chain. This CDR3 has 19 residues. Germline V lookup: CDR1 MDHEN, CDR2 SYDVKM. Trimming took 1 base from V and 10 from J; bases not matched to a gene: 17. This sample is part of a study of control samples from healthy donors and cancer patients. Measured with immunoSEQ multiplex PCR; TCRdb has only the in-frame clones, and not every one. The table has tens of thousands of clones, around 83% seen once; the top ten hold 1.3%. Sample: blood. This receptor was taken from a woman between 50 and 59 years old in good health. The rearrangement links TRBV28 to TRBJ1-4, with 11 bases identical to TRBD1. The CDR3 coding sequence is TGTGCCAGCAGTTTATATACCGGGACAGGGGGACCTGGACGGGGAAAACTGTTTTTT. It yields the protein CASSLYTGTGGPGRGKLFF.